The 7 T cell receptor beta chains below come from one sample, sequenced in a study of immune characteristics of hereditary and idiopathic chronic pancreatitis. Total pancreatectomy with islet autotransplantation was the source of the chronic pancreatitis pancreas tissue. TCRdb's copy holds only in-frame clones and misses some; the assay was immunoSEQ multiplex PCR. The sample shows about 9,400 clones, roughly 83% of them seen only once. Input material: pancreas tissue with idiopathic chronic pancreatitis. The receptors were sampled from a human donor with chronic pancreatitis.

This chain connects TRBV29-1 to TRBJ2-7; D might be TRBD1 (5 bases). V shed 3 bases and J shed 2 bases, with 14 bases lying between them. The CDR3 contains 14 residues. The germline gives CDR1 SQVTM, CDR2 ANQGSEA. The CDR3 here is CSVDRAGSPYEQYF. CDR3 sequence (DNA): TGCAGCGTTGACCGGGCAGGGTCTCCCTACGAGCAGTACTTC.

This chain links TRBV7-2 with TRBJ1-1; D perhaps matches TRBD1 (5 bases). Germline assignment: CDR1 SGHTA and CDR2 FQGNSA. This CDR3 contains 15 residues. V was trimmed by 0 bases and J by 0 bases, leaving 8 bases between them. In DNA form, the CDR3 reads TGTGCCAGCAGCTTAGCGGCAGGGTTGAACACTGAAGCTTTCTTT. Its protein is CASSLAAGLNTEAFF. Full variable domain (outside the CDR3, taken from reference TRBV7-2 and TRBJ1-1): GAGVSQSPSNKVTEKGKDVELRCDPISGHTALYWYRQSLGQGLEFLIYFQGNSAPDKSGLPSDRFSAERTGGSVSTLTIQRTQQEDSAVYLCASSLAAGLNTEAFFGQGTRLTVV.

The genes are TRBV2 and TRBJ1-4, with TRBD1 matching 10 bases. The CDR3 contains 13 residues. CDR1 SNHLY and CDR2 FYNNEI come from the germline V gene. With V trimmed by 6 bases and J by 7 bases, 2 bases remained unmatched. The CDR3 sequence: CASRRDRGEKLFF. CDR3 coding DNA: TGTGCCAGCAGGCGGGACAGGGGTGAAAAACTGTTTTTT.

The J gene is TRBJ1-6, the V gene TRBV9, with TRBD1 as a possible D gene (6 bases). The CDR3 contains 13 residues. V dropped 3 bases and J dropped 6 bases, with 7 bases sitting between them. Germline V gene sequence: CDR1 SGDLS, CDR2 YYNGEE. Here the CDR3 reads CASSGTVNSPLHF. DNA for the CDR3: TGTGCCAGCAGCGGGACAGTTAATTCACCCCTCCACTTT.

The chain is built from TRBV10-2 and TRBJ2-3; 7 nucleotides match TRBD1. Per the germline V gene, CDR1 is WSHSY and CDR2 is SAAADI. There are 18 residues in the CDR3. The junction had 9 bases not matched to a gene; V was cut back by 0 bases and J by 0 bases. CDR3 region: CASSESTGWVSSTDTQYF. As DNA, the CDR3 is TGCGCCAGCAGTGAGTCGACAGGGTGGGTCAGCAGCACAGATACGCAGTATTTT.

The V and J genes are TRBV7-9 and TRBJ2-4; maybe TRBD1 (5 bases). The V end was cut by 5 bases, the J end by 0 bases, with 20 bases between. The CDR3 contains 18 residues. CDR1 and CDR2 (germline): SEHNR, FQNEAQ (reference sequence). The CDR3 loop reads CASSQDRIMNLAKNIQYF. CDR3 nucleotide sequence: TGTGCCAGCAGCCAAGACAGAATAATGAATCTAGCCAAAAACATTCAGTACTTC.

The chain carries TRBV2 and TRBJ2-5, with TRBD2 matching over 8 bases. J was trimmed by 3 bases and V by 5 bases; bases with no gene match: 8. The CDR3 contains 15 residues. Germline lookup yields CDR1 SNHLY and CDR2 FYNNEI. The chain's CDR3 is CASSTRGAGEETQYF. The DNA of the CDR3 is TGTGCCAGCAGTACCCGGGGAGCGGGGGAAGAGACCCAGTACTTC.